One sample yielded the 30 T cell receptor beta chains listed below, sequenced in a study of blood T cell repertoires in COVID-19. Profiling relied on immunoSEQ multiplex PCR, and the TCRdb table lists in-frame clones only, not all of them. This sample carries over 100,000 clones, over 65% of them seen once, and the ten largest clones take more than 20%. The sequenced material came from peripheral blood. These receptors all stem from a man between 60 and 75 years old with acute or convalescent COVID-19.

This chain connects TRBV3-1 (or the pseudogene TRBV3-2) to TRBJ1-1, with 9 bases that match TRBD1. The CDR3 runs to 15 residues. The germline gives CDR1 LGHDT, CDR2 YNNKEL (reference sequence). V was pared by 4 bases and J by 4 bases, with 7 bases of the junction left unmatched. The CDR3 bases are TGTGCCAGCAGCCCAAGACAGGGGGTGGGCACTGAAGCTTTCTTT. It encodes CASSPRQGVGTEAFF.

The chain carries TRBV5-4 and TRBJ1-1, with D possibly matching TRBD1 (6 bases). V lost 9 bases to trimming and J lost 2 bases, with 26 bases between them. This CDR3 region has 17 residues. Per the germline V gene, CDR1 is SGHNT and CDR2 is YYREEE (reference sequence). CDR3 sequence: CATNMKGGSGYNTEAFF. The DNA for the CDR3 is TGTGCCACCAACATGAAAGGGGGTTCAGGGTATAACACTGAAGCTTTCTTT.

This chain uses TRBV24-1 with TRBJ1-4; unclear D gene. Trimming cost V 4 bases and J 0 bases, with 11 bases left between them. The germline CDR1 and CDR2 sequences are KGHDR and SFDVKD. CDR3 length: 16 amino acids. The CDR3 sequence: CATSDPGGSTNEKLFF. The CDR3, as DNA: TGTGCCACCAGTGACCCTGGCGGGTCAACTAATGAAAAACTGTTTTTT.

The rearrangement links TRBV3-1 (or the pseudogene TRBV3-2) to TRBJ1-1; D is undetermined. Deletions cut 1 base from V and 3 bases from J, with 12 bases between. This CDR3 is built from 15 residues. Germline CDR1 reads LGHDT; CDR2 reads YNNKEL (reference sequence). For the CDR3, the DNA is TGTGCCAGCAGCCAAGGACTAGGGAGGGACACTGAAGCTTTCTTT. Protein sequence: CASSQGLGRDTEAFF.

The chain is built from TRBV6-5 and TRBJ1-3; D not resolved. CDR3 length: 15 residues. From germline, CDR1 is MNHEY and CDR2 SVGAGI. Trimming took 0 bases from V and 2 from J, leaving 8 bases between them. CDR3 amino acids: CASSYSRTPGNTIYF. In DNA, the CDR3 is TGTGCCAGCAGTTACTCCCGGACTCCTGGAAACACCATATATTTT.

This chain links TRBV29-1 with TRBJ2-5, with D possibly being TRBD2 (6 bases). The CDR3 sequence is 12 residues long. Germline V gene sequence: CDR1 SQVTM, CDR2 ANQGSEA. V was shortened by 4 bases and J by 5 bases, with 11 bases between the two germline ends. CDR3 DNA sequence: TGCAGCGTTGCGGGGGTTGGCGAGACCCAGTACTTC. Its translation: CSVAGVGETQYF.

The V call is TRBV6-5, the J call TRBJ1-1, with D possibly being TRBD1 (6 bases). The CDR3 runs 14 residues. The V end lost 6 bases, the J end lost 3 bases, and 14 bases lay between the germline ends. CDR1 is MNHEY and CDR2 is SVGAGI in the germline V gene. In DNA, the CDR3 is TGTGCCAGCAGAACGGGACAAGCGTACACTGAAGCTTTCTTT. Amino acid sequence: CASRTGQAYTEAFF.

This rearrangement joins TRBV28 to TRBJ1-6; D possibly corresponds to TRBD1 (6 bases). CDR3 length equals 16 residues. Trimming pared 6 bases from V and 4 bases from J, leaving 16 bases between. The germline V gene encodes CDR1 MDHEN and CDR2 SYDVKM. Here the CDR3 reads CASRRSRDTYNSPLHF. CDR3 DNA: TGTGCCAGCAGACGCTCTAGGGACACTTATAATTCACCCCTCCACTTT.

The chain has TRBV18 and TRBJ1-2, with 8 bases matching TRBD1. The CDR3 runs 14 residues. V lost 2 bases and J lost 7; bases outside the gene matches: 6. Germline CDR1 and CDR2: KGHSH and LQKENI. CDR3 sequence reads: CASSPVQGALGYTF. CDR3 nucleotides: TGTGCCAGCTCACCAGTTCAGGGGGCGCTTGGCTACACCTTC.

This chain joins TRBV3-1 (or the pseudogene TRBV3-2) and TRBJ1-3, with D maybe TRBD1 (6 bases). V lost 3 bases to trimming and J lost 2 bases, with 11 bases between them. CDR1 is LGHDT, CDR2 YNNKEL, per germline (reference sequence). The CDR3 length is 15 residues. The CDR3 bases are TGTGCCAGCAGCCAGTCAACAGGGACTGGAAACACCATATATTTT. This translates into CASSQSTGTGNTIYF.

The V gene is TRBV23-1, the J gene TRBJ2-7; D unclear. TRBV23-1 is filed as an ORF, its function uncertain. V was trimmed by 2 bases and J by 0 bases, leaving 17 bases between them. The CDR3 sequence is 17 residues long. The CDR3 here is CASSQAETRNISYEQYV. Written as DNA, the CDR3 is TGCGCCAGCAGTCAAGCAGAGACAAGGAATATCTCCTACGAGCAGTACGTC.

The rearrangement joins TRBV6-4 to TRBJ2-3; 7 positions agree with TRBD2. This CDR3 spans 16 amino acids. Germline CDR1 is MRHNA and CDR2 is SNTAGT. Losses at the gene ends were 0 bases for V and 1 base for J; bases not matched to a gene: 4. The CDR3 loop reads CASSDSGGRGTDTQYF. As DNA, the CDR3 is TGTGCCAGCAGTGACTCCGGCGGGAGAGGCACAGATACGCAGTATTTT.

The rearrangement joins TRBV11-3 to TRBJ1-1; TRBD1 is a possible D gene (6 bases). The CDR3 length is 12 residues. V was shortened by 5 bases and J by 5 bases, with 9 bases between the two germline ends. The germline gives CDR1 SGHNT, CDR2 YENEEA. CDR3 nucleotide sequence: TGTGCCAGCAGCCCTGGGACAACTGAAGCTTTCTTT. Translating gives CASSPGTTEAFF.

V and J are TRBV3-1 (or the pseudogene TRBV3-2) and TRBJ2-2; tentative D call: TRBD2 (6 bases). Between the trimmed V and J ends, which lost 0 bases and 6 bases, there was a span of 8 bases. The CDR3 is made up of 14 amino acids. Germline CDR1 and CDR2: LGHDT and YNNKEL (reference sequence). The CDR3 region has the DNA TGTGCCAGCAGCCAAGAGGGAGGACCCGGGGAGCTGTTTTTT. It encodes CASSQEGGPGELFF.

The chain carries TRBV11-2 and TRBJ2-4; 7 bases are shared with TRBD1. Germline V CDR1 and CDR2: SGHAT, FQNNGV. This CDR3 is built from 17 residues. V lost 1 base to trimming and J lost 0 bases; unmatched junction nucleotides: 6. CDR3 sequence: CASSLGVGTVAKNIQYF. The CDR3 nucleotides read TGTGCCAGCAGCTTAGGAGTAGGGACAGTAGCCAAAAACATTCAGTACTTC.

The rearrangement links TRBV29-1 to TRBJ2-7; TRBD2 might be the D (6 bases). The V and J ends lost 6 bases and 2 bases respectively, with 11 bases between them. The CDR3 covers 12 residues. Germline V CDR1 and CDR2: SQVTM, ANQGSEA. The CDR3 region is CSVGLSAYEQYV. The CDR3 bases are TGCAGCGTGGGACTTTCCGCCTACGAGCAGTACGTC.

This sequence joins TRBV19 and TRBJ1-2; the D gene is possibly TRBD1 (5 bases). Germline-derived CDR1 and CDR2 are LNHDA and SQIVND (reference sequence). This CDR3 contains 13 residues. V lost 6 bases and J 6 bases, leaving 14 bases between the germline ends. CDR3 loop: CASSLGGTDGYTF. Here the CDR3 DNA reads TGTGCCAGTAGCTTGGGGGGGACGGATGGCTACACCTTC.

This clone was counted only a few times. V gene TRBV2 combines with J gene TRBJ2-1; the D gene is possibly TRBD2 (5 bases). Germline CDR1 is SNHLY and CDR2 is FYNNEI. The length of the CDR3 is 16 residues. V lost 3 bases, J lost 0 bases, and 12 bases lay in between. This CDR3 is CASSDGLPSSYNEQFF. CDR3 DNA sequence: TGTGCCAGCAGTGATGGACTCCCCTCCTCCTACAATGAGCAGTTCTTC.

The J gene is TRBJ1-4, the V gene TRBV7-8; TRBD1 might be the D (5 bases). Germline V CDR1 and CDR2: SGHVS, FQNEAQ. V was pared by 5 bases and J by 3 bases, with 13 bases between. CDR3 length: 15 residues. The CDR3 loop is CASSPLGGSNEKLFF. CDR3 coding DNA: TGTGCCAGCAGCCCCCTTGGGGGGTCTAATGAAAAACTGTTTTTT.

This chain links TRBV28 with TRBJ1-1; D uncertain. The CDR3 is 15 amino acids. V was trimmed by 3 bases and J by 0 bases, leaving 11 bases between them. CDR1 is MDHEN and CDR2 is SYDVKM in the germline V gene. The CDR3 loop is CASSFTAFMNTEAFF. CDR3 bases: TGTGCCAGCAGTTTTACTGCGTTCATGAACACTGAAGCTTTCTTT.

This chain connects TRBV5-8 to TRBJ2-6, with 11 bases lining up with TRBD1. V gave up 2 bases and J gave up 2 bases; unmatched junction bases: 6. This CDR3 is 18 amino acids long. Germline V gene data show CDR1 as SGHTS and CDR2 as YDEGEE. The DNA of the CDR3 is TGTGCCAGCAGCTTACGGACAGGGGGCGTAGCTGGGGCCAACGTCCTGACTTTC. Protein product: CASSLRTGGVAGANVLTF.

This chain uses TRBV30 with TRBJ2-3; tentatively, D is TRBD2 (6 bases). Trimming took off 6 bases at V and 2 bases at J, with 15 bases between the two ends. CDR3 length equals 14 residues. Germline V gene lookup returns CDR1 GTSNPN and CDR2 SVGIG (reference sequence). CDR3: CACIRGLSTDTQYF. The CDR3 nucleotides are TGTGCCTGCATAAGGGGACTTTCCACAGATACGCAGTATTTT.

The chain links TRBV5-1 to TRBJ2-2; TRBD2 agrees at 10 bases. V was pared by 4 bases and J by 6 bases, with 9 bases of the junction left unmatched. The CDR3 runs 16 residues. Germline V CDR1 and CDR2: SGHRS, YFSETQ. CDR3 coding DNA: TGCGCCAGCAGCCTAACCCCCAGCGGGAGGGCCGGGGAGCTGTTTTTT. Translation: CASSLTPSGRAGELFF.

This clone was recorded only once. The chain links TRBV27 to TRBJ2-2; TRBD2 is a possible D gene (6 bases). With 5 bases removed from V and 5 bases from J, the gap between germline ends came to 21 bases. This CDR3 has 17 residues. In germline, CDR1 is MNHEY, CDR2 SMNVEV (reference sequence). The CDR3 sequence: CASSPSSWTRGTGELFF. The CDR3 region has the DNA TGTGCCAGCAGTCCCTCCTCCTGGACACGGGGGACCGGGGAGCTGTTTTTT.

V gene TRBV24-1 combines with J gene TRBJ2-1, with D possibly matching TRBD1 (5 bases). In germline, CDR1 is KGHDR, CDR2 SFDVKD. This CDR3 is 14 amino acids long. V lost 3 bases to trimming and J lost 3 bases, with 8 bases between them. The CDR3 DNA is TGTGCCACCAGTGATAAGGACAACTACAATGAGCAGTTCTTC. Translated, it gives CATSDKDNYNEQFF.

The rearrangement uses TRBV10-1 and TRBJ2-2; D gene uncertain. Germline lookup yields CDR1 WNHNN and CDR2 SYGVQD (reference sequence). V was clipped by 3 bases and J by 1 base, with 6 bases between them. CDR3 length: 14 residues. CDR3 nucleotide sequence: TGCGCCAGCAGTGACCCCAGGAACACCGGGGAGCTGTTTTTT. The encoded protein is CASSDPRNTGELFF.

This clone was detected once. The V gene is TRBV27, the J gene TRBJ2-1; TRBD2 aligns across 10 bases. Germline CDR1 is MNHEY and CDR2 is SMNVEV (reference sequence). The V segment lost 7 bases and the J segment 9 bases; nucleotides outside the gene matches: 6. This CDR3 spans 13 amino acids. CDR3: CASMLAGEVEQFF. CDR3 DNA: TGTGCCAGCATGCTAGCGGGAGAGGTTGAGCAGTTCTTC.

CDR3 loop: CASSPGGEQFF. The CDR3 DNA reads as TGTGCCAGCTCACCCGGGGGTGAGCAGTTCTTC. The rearrangement links TRBV18 to TRBJ2-1; D is possibly TRBD2 (6 bases). The V gene's germline CDR1 is KGHSH and CDR2 LQKENI. V lost 3 bases to trimming and J lost 9 bases, with 6 bases between them. The CDR3 runs to 11 residues.

V and J are TRBV4-2 and TRBJ2-3; 9 positions agree with TRBD2. The CDR3 covers 23 residues. V shed 4 bases and J 4 bases; nucleotides not matched to a gene: 30. Germline CDR1 reads LGHNA; CDR2 reads YNFKEQ. CDR3 nucleotide sequence: TGTGCCAGCAGCCGGGGATTGCGGGAGGGCCGTTCGGTATCCGGCGCACAAGCAGATACGCAGTATTTT. Its translation is CASSRGLREGRSVSGAQADTQYF.

The chain combines TRBV29-1 with TRBJ2-5; a weak D match, TRBD2 (6 bases). Trimming took 5 bases from V and 5 from J, leaving 12 bases between them. Germline values: CDR1 SQVTM, CDR2 ANQGSEA. The CDR3 covers 12 residues. CDR3 residues: CSVSGSTETQYF. The CDR3 DNA reads as TGCAGCGTTTCCGGGAGCACGGAGACCCAGTACTTC. The complete variable domain, with remaining parts taken from reference TRBV29-1 and TRBJ2-5, reads SAVISQKPSRDICQRGTSLTIQCQVDSQVTMMFWYRQQPGQSLTLIATANQGSEATYESGFVIDKFPISRPNLTFSTLTVSNMSPEDSSIYLCSVSGSTETQYFGPGTRLLVL.